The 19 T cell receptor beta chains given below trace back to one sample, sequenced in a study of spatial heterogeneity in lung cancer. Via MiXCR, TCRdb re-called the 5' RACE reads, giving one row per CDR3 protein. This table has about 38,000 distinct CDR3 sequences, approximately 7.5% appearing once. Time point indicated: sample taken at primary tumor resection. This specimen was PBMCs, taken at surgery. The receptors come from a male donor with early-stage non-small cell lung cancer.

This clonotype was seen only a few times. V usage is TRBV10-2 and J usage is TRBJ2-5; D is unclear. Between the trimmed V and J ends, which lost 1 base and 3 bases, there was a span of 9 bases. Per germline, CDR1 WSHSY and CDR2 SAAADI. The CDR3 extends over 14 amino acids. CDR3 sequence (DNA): TGCGCCAGCAGTGAGTGGAAGAATGAAGAGACCCAGTACTTC. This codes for CASSEWKNEETQYF.

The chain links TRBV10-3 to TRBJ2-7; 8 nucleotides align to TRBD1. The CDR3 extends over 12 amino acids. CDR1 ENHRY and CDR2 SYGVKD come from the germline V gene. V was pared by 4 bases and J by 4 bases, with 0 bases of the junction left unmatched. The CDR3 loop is CAISGQGYEQYF. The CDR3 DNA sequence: TGTGCCATCAGTGGACAGGGGTACGAGCAGTACTTC.

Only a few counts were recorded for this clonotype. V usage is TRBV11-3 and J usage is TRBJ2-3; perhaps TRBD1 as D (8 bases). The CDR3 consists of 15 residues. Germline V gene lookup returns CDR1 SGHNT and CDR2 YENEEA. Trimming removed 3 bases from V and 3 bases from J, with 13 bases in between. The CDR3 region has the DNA TGTGCCAGCAGCTTCGGACAGGGAGGGACAGATACGCAGTATTTT. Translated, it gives CASSFGQGGTDTQYF.

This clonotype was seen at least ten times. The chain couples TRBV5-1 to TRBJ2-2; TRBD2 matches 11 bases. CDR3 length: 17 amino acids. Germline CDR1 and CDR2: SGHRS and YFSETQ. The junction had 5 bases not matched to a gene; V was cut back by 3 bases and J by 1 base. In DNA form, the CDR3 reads TGCGCCAGCAGCTCTAAACTAGCGGGAGTGAACACCGGGGAGCTGTTTTTT. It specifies CASSSKLAGVNTGELFF.

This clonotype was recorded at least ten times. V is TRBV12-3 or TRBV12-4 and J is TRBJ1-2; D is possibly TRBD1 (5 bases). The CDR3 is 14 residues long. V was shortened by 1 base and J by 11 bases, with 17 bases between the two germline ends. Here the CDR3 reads CASSLGAGTSRYTF. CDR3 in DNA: TGTGCCAGCAGTTTAGGGGCAGGGACGTCGCGGTACACCTTC.

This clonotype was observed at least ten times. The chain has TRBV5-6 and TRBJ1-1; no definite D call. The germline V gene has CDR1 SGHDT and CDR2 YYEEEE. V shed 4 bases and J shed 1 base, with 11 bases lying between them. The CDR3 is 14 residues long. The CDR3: CASSSTWGNTEAFF. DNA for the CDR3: TGTGCCAGCAGCAGCACTTGGGGGAACACTGAAGCTTTCTTT.

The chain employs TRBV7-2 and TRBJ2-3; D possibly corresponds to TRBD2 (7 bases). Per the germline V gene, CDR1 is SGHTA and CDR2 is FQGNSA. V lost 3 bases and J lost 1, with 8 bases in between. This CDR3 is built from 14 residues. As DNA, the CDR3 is TGTGCCAGCAGCTTGCGGGGGCGCACAGATACGCAGTATTTT. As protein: CASSLRGRTDTQYF.

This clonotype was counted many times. CDR3: CASSESQETQYF. The CDR3 coding sequence is TGCGCCAGCAGCGAAAGCCAAGAGACCCAGTACTTC. This chain links TRBV5-1 with TRBJ2-5, with D unresolved. The V gene lost 4 bases and the J gene lost 1 base, with 5 bases spanning the gap. This CDR3 has 12 amino acids. The germline CDR1 and CDR2 sequences are SGHRS and YFSETQ.

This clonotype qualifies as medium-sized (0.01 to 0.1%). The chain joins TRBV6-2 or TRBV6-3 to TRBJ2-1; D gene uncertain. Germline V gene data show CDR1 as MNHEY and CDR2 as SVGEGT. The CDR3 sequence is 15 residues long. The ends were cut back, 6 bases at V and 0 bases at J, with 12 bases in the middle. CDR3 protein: CASSFVHSSYNEQFF. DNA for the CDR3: TGTGCCAGCAGCTTTGTCCATAGCTCCTACAATGAGCAGTTCTTC.

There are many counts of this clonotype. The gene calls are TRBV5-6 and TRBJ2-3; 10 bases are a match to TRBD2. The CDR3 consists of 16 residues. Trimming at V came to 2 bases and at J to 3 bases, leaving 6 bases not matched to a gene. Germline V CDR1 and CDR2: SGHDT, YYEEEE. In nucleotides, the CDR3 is TGTGCCAGCAGCTTCGGTTATAGCGGGGGGACAGATACGCAGTATTTT. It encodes CASSFGYSGGTDTQYF.

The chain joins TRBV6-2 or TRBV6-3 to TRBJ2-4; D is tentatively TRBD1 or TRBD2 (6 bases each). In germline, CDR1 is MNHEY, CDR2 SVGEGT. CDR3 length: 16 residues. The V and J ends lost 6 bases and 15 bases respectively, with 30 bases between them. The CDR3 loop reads CASSSHYVRERGFGYF. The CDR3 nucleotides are TGTGCCAGCAGCTCGCATTACGTCCGGGAGAGGGGGTTTGGGTACTTC.

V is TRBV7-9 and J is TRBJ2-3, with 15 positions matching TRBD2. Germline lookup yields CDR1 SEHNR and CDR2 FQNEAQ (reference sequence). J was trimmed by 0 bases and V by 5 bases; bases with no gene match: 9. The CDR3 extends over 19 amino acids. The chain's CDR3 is CASSTTGTSGGSSTDTQYF. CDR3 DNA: TGTGCCAGCAGCACTACCGGGACTAGCGGGGGGTCTAGCACAGATACGCAGTATTTT.

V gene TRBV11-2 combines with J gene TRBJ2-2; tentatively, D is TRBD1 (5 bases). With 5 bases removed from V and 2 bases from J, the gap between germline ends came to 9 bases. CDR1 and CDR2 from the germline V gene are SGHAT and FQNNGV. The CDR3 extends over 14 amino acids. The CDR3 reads CASSATANTGELFF. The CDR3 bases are TGTGCCAGCAGCGCGACAGCCAACACCGGGGAGCTGTTTTTT.

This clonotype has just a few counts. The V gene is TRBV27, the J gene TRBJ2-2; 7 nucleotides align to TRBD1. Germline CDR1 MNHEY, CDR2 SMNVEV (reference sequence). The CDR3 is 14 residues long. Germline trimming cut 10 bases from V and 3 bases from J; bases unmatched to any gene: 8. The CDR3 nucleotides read TGTGCCACCAAGGGGGCGCGGGACACCGGGGAGCTGTTTTTT. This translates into CATKGARDTGELFF.

As DNA, the CDR3 is TGTGCCAGCAGCGGGGGATACGGGGTGGGTACTGAAGCTTTCTTT. Translation gives CASSGGYGVGTEAFF. V gene TRBV13 combines with J gene TRBJ1-1, with D possibly being TRBD1 (5 bases). V dropped 5 bases and J dropped 5 bases, with 18 bases sitting between them. Germline assignment: CDR1 PRHDT and CDR2 FYEKMQ (reference sequence). The CDR3 has 15 amino acids.

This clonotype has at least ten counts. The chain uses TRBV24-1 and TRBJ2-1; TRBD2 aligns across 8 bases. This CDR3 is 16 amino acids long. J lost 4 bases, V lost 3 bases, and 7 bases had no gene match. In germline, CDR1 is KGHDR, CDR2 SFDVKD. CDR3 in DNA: TGTGCCACCAGTGATACTAGCGGACCGGGTTACAATGAGCAGTTCTTC. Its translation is CATSDTSGPGYNEQFF.

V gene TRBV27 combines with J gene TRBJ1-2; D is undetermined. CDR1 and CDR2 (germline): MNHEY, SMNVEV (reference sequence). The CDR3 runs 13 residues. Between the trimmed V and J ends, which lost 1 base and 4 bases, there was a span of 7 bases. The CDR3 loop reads CASSLFGPYGYTF. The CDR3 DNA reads TGTGCCAGCAGTTTATTTGGGCCCTATGGCTACACCTTC.

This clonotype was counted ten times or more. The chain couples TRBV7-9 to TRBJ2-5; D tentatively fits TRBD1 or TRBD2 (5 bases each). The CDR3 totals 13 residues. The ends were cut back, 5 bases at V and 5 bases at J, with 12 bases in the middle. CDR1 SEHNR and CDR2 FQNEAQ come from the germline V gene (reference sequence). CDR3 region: CASSLEGPETQYF. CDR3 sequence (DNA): TGTGCCAGCAGCCTCGAGGGGCCCGAGACCCAGTACTTC. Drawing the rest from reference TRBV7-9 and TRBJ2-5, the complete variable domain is DTGVSQNPRHKITKRGQNVTFRCDPISEHNRLYWYRQTLGQGPEFLTYFQNEAQLEKSRLLSDRFSAERPKGSFSTLEIQRTEQGDSAMYLCASSLEGPETQYFGPGTRLLVL.

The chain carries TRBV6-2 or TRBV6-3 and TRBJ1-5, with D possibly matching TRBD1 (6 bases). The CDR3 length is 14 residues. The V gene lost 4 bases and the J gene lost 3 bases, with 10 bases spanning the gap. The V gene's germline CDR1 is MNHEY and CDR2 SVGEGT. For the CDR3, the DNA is TGTGCCAGCAGTTTAACAGGGATCAATCAGCCCCAGCATTTT. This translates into CASSLTGINQPQHF.